This TCR beta chain derives from a study of blood T cell repertoires in COVID-19. As for the study in general: Sites in the United States, Italy and Spain provided acute and convalescent COVID-19 samples. T cells, B-cell-depleted T cells, or PBMCs provided the cDNA or gDNA that served as material.

In the original workflow: Estimates of nucleated cell counts were drawn from the amplification of reference gene primers. The repertoire was sequenced with immunoSEQ multiplex PCR; TCRdb's copy has only in-frame clones and lacks some. V and J calls and clone size are as listed in that table; D and trimming were resolved from the DNA. The sample has about 59,000 clones; roughly 80% are singletons. The CDR3 runs 14 residues. V lost 4 bases to trimming and J lost 6 bases, with 15 bases between them. From germline, CDR1 is MNHNY and CDR2 SVGAGI (reference sequence). The chain carries TRBV6-6 and TRBJ1-2; possible D gene TRBD1, 6 bases. The TCR sequence derives from a human donor in a cohort sampled during active COVID-19. Sequences were obtained from peripheral blood. This CDR3 is CASSFTQGGNGYTF. The DNA of the CDR3 is TGTGCCAGCAGTTTCACACAGGGTGGGAATGGCTACACCTTC.